The next 18 T cell receptor beta chains were all read from a single sample in a study of blood T cell repertoires in COVID-19. Method: immunoSEQ multiplex PCR; TCRdb's copy keeps in-frame clones and lacks some. The data show 200,000 to 250,000 clones, 70% to 85% seen once. The sequenced sample was PBMCs or T cells enriched from blood (not recorded which). The receptors derive from a woman aged 55-69 years who had recovered from COVID-19.

The V call is TRBV5-1, the J call TRBJ2-3, with D maybe TRBD1 (5 bases). Looked up from germline, CDR1 is SGHRS and CDR2 is YFSETQ. The CDR3 extends over 17 amino acids. Trimming shortened V by 0 bases and J by 4 bases, and 18 bases separated the two germline ends. CDR3 in amino acids: CASSLAGGIARADTQYF. The DNA of the CDR3 is TGCGCCAGCAGCTTGGCCGGTGGGATCGCCAGGGCAGATACGCAGTATTTT.

The chain has TRBV5-1 and TRBJ2-2; D call uncertain. Germline-derived CDR1 and CDR2 are SGHRS and YFSETQ. V was clipped by 0 bases and J by 0 bases, with 9 bases between them. This CDR3 comprises 16 residues. CDR3 region: CASSLGRVTNTGELFF. The CDR3 DNA reads TGCGCCAGCAGCTTGGGACGGGTTACGAACACCGGGGAGCTGTTTTTT.

Comments on this clone: Compared with germline, one end of the junction differs, possibly owing to a read error. V is TRBV6-2 or TRBV6-3 and J is TRBJ2-7; TRBD2 is a possible D gene (5 bases). Germline assignment: CDR1 MNHEY and CDR2 SVGEGT. The CDR3 contains 13 residues. This CDR3 is CASSYYFEGEQYF. In DNA form, the CDR3 reads TGTGCCAGCAGCTACTATTTCGAGGGCGAGCAGTACTTC.

This chain joins TRBV7-2 and TRBJ1-5; TRBD1 is a possible D gene (6 bases). The V end was cut by 1 base, the J end by 4 bases, with 11 bases between. The CDR3 runs to 15 residues. Germline CDR1 SGHTA, CDR2 FQGNSA. The chain's CDR3 is CASSLVQGRNQPQHF. The CDR3 region has the DNA TGTGCCAGCAGCTTAGTACAGGGCCGGAATCAGCCCCAGCATTTT.

The sample holds one count of this clone. The V gene is TRBV7-3, the J gene TRBJ1-1, with D perhaps TRBD1 (5 bases). Germline V gene sequence: CDR1 SGHTA, CDR2 FQGTGA. The V end lost 1 base, the J end lost 1 base, and 7 bases lay between the germline ends. This CDR3 contains 14 residues. DNA of the CDR3: TGTGCCAGCAGCTTAATAGGGGAGAACACTGAAGCTTTCTTT. This gives the protein CASSLIGENTEAFF. The full variable domain, in which reference TRBV7-3 and TRBJ1-1 provide the parts outside the CDR3, is GAGVSQTPSNKVTEKGKYVELRCDPISGHTALYWYRQSLGQGPEFLIYFQGTGAADDSGLPNDRFFAVRPEGSVSTLKIQRTERGDSAVYLCASSLIGENTEAFFGQGTRLTVV.

The rearrangement uses TRBV14 and TRBJ1-2; 7 bases agree with TRBD1. This CDR3 spans 15 amino acids. The V segment lost 2 bases and the J segment 4 bases; nucleotides outside the gene matches: 7. Germline CDR1 SGHDN, CDR2 FVKESK. The CDR3 is CASSQQTGLVYGYTF. The CDR3, as DNA: TGTGCCAGCAGCCAACAGACAGGGTTGGTCTATGGCTACACCTTC.

V usage is TRBV7-9 and J usage is TRBJ1-6; D gene ambiguous. Per germline, CDR1 SEHNR and CDR2 FQNEAQ (reference sequence). The CDR3 is made up of 14 amino acids. Trimming took 0 bases from V and 8 from J, leaving 8 bases between them. The CDR3 here is CASSLAGRHSPLHF. The CDR3 DNA reads TGTGCCAGCAGCTTAGCGGGGAGGCATTCACCCCTCCACTTT.

This chain links TRBV19 with TRBJ1-2; unclear D gene. Trimming shortened V by 6 bases and J by 7 bases, and 6 bases separated the two germline ends. This CDR3 contains 10 residues. Germline values: CDR1 LNHDA, CDR2 SQIVND (reference sequence). The CDR3 protein is CASSRGGYTF. The DNA of the CDR3 is TGTGCCAGTAGCCGGGGTGGCTACACCTTC.

The V call is TRBV5-1, the J call TRBJ2-7; 9 bases match TRBD1. J gave up 0 bases and V 7 bases, and 2 bases lay outside the gene matches. Germline CDR1 reads SGHRS; CDR2 reads YFSETQ. The CDR3 contains 13 residues. This CDR3 reads CASGQGSSYEQYF. CDR3 coding DNA: TGCGCCAGCGGACAGGGGTCCTCCTACGAGCAGTACTTC.

CDR3 coding DNA: TGCAGTGCTAGTTTAGCGGGGGGATACAATGAGCAGTTCTTC. It translates to CSASLAGGYNEQFF. The rearrangement links TRBV20-1 to TRBJ2-1, with 10 bases aligning to TRBD2. J lost 4 bases, V lost 3 bases, and 3 bases had no gene match. The CDR3 consists of 14 residues. CDR1 is DFQATT, CDR2 SNEGSKA, per germline (reference sequence).

The rearrangement links TRBV5-6 to TRBJ1-3; a weak D match, TRBD1 (6 bases). The CDR3 runs 16 residues. The V and J ends lost 1 base and 0 bases respectively, with 11 bases between them. Germline loops: CDR1 SGHDT, CDR2 YYEEEE. CDR3 residues: CASSLRGIVSGNTIYF. The CDR3 DNA is TGTGCCAGCAGCTTGAGGGGGATAGTCTCTGGAAACACCATATATTTT.

This chain links TRBV28 with TRBJ1-2; D possibly corresponds to TRBD1 (5 bases). Germline CDR1 is MDHEN and CDR2 is SYDVKM. V lost 4 bases to trimming and J lost 0 bases, with 9 bases between them. This CDR3 contains 14 residues. This CDR3 is CASSWVGPNYGYTF. For the CDR3, the DNA is TGTGCCAGCAGTTGGGTGGGGCCTAACTATGGCTACACCTTC.

The genes are TRBV3-1 (or the pseudogene TRBV3-2) and TRBJ2-6; no firm D call. CDR3 length equals 17 residues. CDR1 is LGHDT and CDR2 is YNNKEL in the germline V gene (reference sequence). With 0 bases removed from V and 5 bases from J, the gap between germline ends came to 14 bases. The CDR3 sequence: CASSQDSLRYWANVLTF. The CDR3 DNA reads as TGTGCCAGCAGCCAAGATTCTCTGCGGTACTGGGCCAACGTCCTGACTTTC.

The genes are TRBV7-9 and TRBJ2-1, with a weak D call TRBD1 (6 bases). The CDR3 sequence is 15 residues long. Trimming left V 5 bases short and J 0 bases short, with 11 bases between. Germline CDR1 is SEHNR and CDR2 is FQNEAQ (reference sequence). CDR3 DNA: TGTGCCAGCAGCCCCGGGACACACTCCTACAATGAGCAGTTCTTC. This encodes CASSPGTHSYNEQFF.

The chain is built from TRBV7-9 and TRBJ1-3; D is possibly TRBD1 (6 bases). CDR3 length: 13 residues. Trimming took off 3 bases at V and 11 bases at J, with 14 bases between the two ends. Germline values: CDR1 SEHNR, CDR2 FQNEAQ (reference sequence). This chain's CDR3 is CASSFRQVPAIYF. CDR3 in DNA: TGTGCCAGCAGCTTCCGACAGGTCCCGGCCATATATTTT.

This clone has only a few counts. This chain joins TRBV6-5 and TRBJ2-5, with D perhaps matching TRBD2 (6 bases). V lost 6 bases to trimming and J lost 2 bases, with 13 bases between them. This CDR3 has 14 residues. Germline lookup yields CDR1 MNHEY and CDR2 SVGAGI. The CDR3, as DNA: TGTGCCAGCAGATATAGCGGTACACAAGAGACCCAGTACTTC. Its translation is CASRYSGTQETQYF.

The chain links TRBV5-5 to TRBJ1-4; TRBD1 matches at 10 bases. Per germline, CDR1 SGHKS and CDR2 YYEKEE (reference sequence). V shed 3 bases and J 7 bases; nucleotides not matched to a gene: 9. This CDR3 has 16 residues. The chain's CDR3 is CASSYNPGQGSEKLFF. CDR3 bases: TGTGCCAGCAGCTATAACCCGGGACAGGGGAGTGAAAAACTGTTTTTT.

The chain joins TRBV2 to TRBJ1-1, with 8 bases lining up with TRBD1. The CDR3 has 17 residues. CDR1 and CDR2 from the germline V gene are SNHLY and FYNNEI. Trimming cost V 5 bases and J 1 base; bases outside gene matches: 12. CDR3 sequence reads: CASSREGTGTGNTEAFF. The CDR3 region has the DNA TGTGCCAGCAGTAGAGAAGGAACCGGGACAGGGAACACTGAAGCTTTCTTT.